Shown below are 30 T cell receptor beta chains from a single sample sequenced in a study of blood T cell repertoires in COVID-19 (dated by TCRdb to about 2020). Library construction relied on the immunoSEQ multiplex PCR assay. The source is immuneACCESS, and TCRdb retained only in-frame sequences with V and J called. Part of the clones is not carried over; for the studies checked, unresolved V genes explain less than half of this, and the remainder is unexplained. The sample records around 150,000 clones, approximately 82% of which are singletons. Of the sample, 9.5% to 13% is held by the ten largest clones. Sequencing input: peripheral blood. The receptors stem from a man in his fifties or sixties who had recovered from COVID-19.

The V and J genes are TRBV7-2 and TRBJ2-1; 15 positions match TRBD2. The CDR3 runs to 18 residues. Germline V lookup: CDR1 SGHTA, CDR2 FQGNSA. The junction had 14 bases not matched to a gene; V was cut back by 5 bases and J by 9 bases. DNA of the CDR3: TGTGCCAGCAGCGTAACCGGGACTAGCGGGGGGCCCCGGGGTGAGCAGTTCTTC. This gives the protein CASSVTGTSGGPRGEQFF.

The gene calls are TRBV11-1 and TRBJ2-2; 10 positions agree with TRBD2. Germline V gives CDR1 SGHAT, CDR2 FQDESV (reference sequence). This CDR3 is 15 amino acids long. The ends lost 3 bases at V and 6 bases at J; junction bases unmatched: 4. The CDR3 protein is CASSFGLADAGELFF. The DNA for the CDR3 is TGTGCCAGCAGCTTCGGACTAGCGGACGCCGGGGAGCTGTTTTTT. Supplemented by reference TRBV11-1 and TRBJ2-2, the full variable domain reads EAEVAQSPRYKITEKSQAVAFWCDPISGHATLYWYRQILGQGPELLVQFQDESVVDDSQLPKDRFSAERLKGVDSTLKIQPAELGDSAMYLCASSFGLADAGELFFGEGSRLTVL.

V usage is TRBV6-5 and J usage is TRBJ2-7; 8 bases map to TRBD1. V trimming: 7 bases; J trimming: 0 bases; junction bases outside the gene matches: 8. CDR1 and CDR2 (germline): MNHEY, SVGAGI. CDR3 length: 15 residues. The CDR3 DNA follows: TGTGCCAGCATCCTCCGGACAGGGCTCTCCTACGAGCAGTACTTC. Its translation: CASILRTGLSYEQYF.

This clone was seen only a few times. This chain connects TRBV4-1 to TRBJ1-2; a weak D match, TRBD1 (5 bases). Germline V gene data show CDR1 as MGHRA and CDR2 as YSYEKL. The CDR3 is made up of 16 amino acids. V lost 1 base, J lost 0 bases, and 12 bases lay in between. CDR3 sequence: CASSQGTVGANYGYTF. CDR3 in DNA: TGCGCCAGCAGCCAAGGGACCGTAGGGGCTAACTATGGCTACACCTTC.

V gene TRBV4-1 combines with J gene TRBJ1-6; tentative D call: TRBD1 (6 bases). The CDR3 has 15 amino acids. The germline CDR1 and CDR2 sequences are MGHRA and YSYEKL. V lost 0 bases to trimming and J lost 7 bases, with 10 bases between them. Here the CDR3 reads CASSQEDRWNSPLHF. The CDR3 DNA is TGCGCCAGCAGCCAAGAAGACAGGTGGAATTCACCCCTCCACTTT.

This chain links TRBV28 with TRBJ1-1, with 10 bases that match TRBD1. The CDR3 spans 16 residues. Germline CDR1 and CDR2: MDHEN and SYDVKM. Losses at the gene ends were 2 bases for V and 1 base for J; bases not matched to a gene: 4. DNA for the CDR3: TGTGCCAGCAGTTTAGGGGGGACAGGGGAGAACACTGAAGCTTTCTTT. It yields the protein CASSLGGTGENTEAFF. The complete variable domain, with remaining parts taken from reference TRBV28 and TRBJ1-1, reads DVKVTQSSRYLVKRTGEKVFLECVQDMDHENMFWYRQDPGLGLRLIYFSYDVKMKEKGDIPEGYSVSREKKERFSLILESASTNQTSMYLCASSLGGTGENTEAFFGQGTRLTVV.

This clone was recorded only once. This rearrangement joins TRBV5-1 to TRBJ2-1, with D possibly TRBD2 on 6 matching bases. Trimming took 0 bases from V and 6 from J, leaving 13 bases between them. Germline V gene sequence: CDR1 SGHRS, CDR2 YFSETQ. CDR3 length: 15 amino acids. The CDR3 nucleotides are TGCGCCAGCAGCTTGGGGCTTTTGGGGGGCAATGAGCAGTTCTTC. Amino acids: CASSLGLLGGNEQFF.

The chain carries TRBV13 and TRBJ1-2; possible D gene TRBD1, 6 bases. V lost 6 bases, J lost 3 bases, and 20 bases lay in between. Germline CDR1 and CDR2: PRHDT and FYEKMQ (reference sequence). This CDR3 spans 16 amino acids. The CDR3 DNA is TGTGCCAGCAGAAAGTCGGGACAACCTGGTGACTATGGCTACACCTTC. Protein sequence: CASRKSGQPGDYGYTF.

This clone was counted between two and nine times. This chain joins TRBV9 and TRBJ2-2, with 10 bases that match TRBD1. CDR3 length: 16 residues. Germline assignment: CDR1 SGDLS and CDR2 YYNGEE. Trimming at V came to 3 bases and at J to 5 bases, leaving 7 bases not matched to a gene. DNA for the CDR3: TGTGCCAGCAGCGCCCGGGACAGGGGAAGTACCGGGGAGCTGTTTTTT. Its protein product is CASSARDRGSTGELFF. The full variable domain, with the rest looked up from reference TRBV9 and TRBJ2-2, is DSGVTQTPKHLITATGQRVTLRCSPRSGDLSVYWYQQSLDQGLQFLIQYYNGEERAKGNILERFSAQQFPDLHSELNLSSLELGDSALYFCASSARDRGSTGELFFGEGSRLTVL.

The J gene is TRBJ1-5, the V gene TRBV19, with D unclear. The CDR3 is 15 amino acids. V was trimmed by 3 bases and J by 0 bases, leaving 9 bases between them. Germline V gene data show CDR1 as LNHDA and CDR2 as SQIVND (reference sequence). CDR3 amino acids: CASSINRDSNQPQHF. The DNA for the CDR3 is TGTGCCAGTAGTATCAACAGAGATAGCAATCAGCCCCAGCATTTT.

This clone was observed a single time. The chain uses TRBV9 and TRBJ2-1, with D hard to call. The CDR3 runs to 16 residues. The V gene lost 0 bases and the J gene lost 10 bases, with 20 bases spanning the gap. Germline V gene data show CDR1 as SGDLS and CDR2 as YYNGEE. The CDR3 loop is CASSVGRIHTTTEQFF. CDR3 DNA: TGTGCCAGCAGCGTAGGCCGCATCCATACAACAACAGAGCAGTTCTTC.

This chain joins TRBV7-9 and TRBJ2-4, with D possibly matching TRBD2 (7 bases). Germline CDR1 and CDR2: SEHNR and FQNEAQ (reference sequence). This CDR3 comprises 14 residues. Trimming removed 5 bases from V and 7 bases from J, with 15 bases in between. The DNA of the CDR3 is TGTGCCAGCAGCGGGGCTCGGGGGGCGAACATTCAGTACTTC. Its translation: CASSGARGANIQYF. The whole variable domain, filled in from reference TRBV7-9 and TRBJ2-4, reads DTGVSQNPRHKITKRGQNVTFRCDPISEHNRLYWYRQTLGQGPEFLTYFQNEAQLEKSRLLSDRFSAERPKGSFSTLEIQRTEQGDSAMYLCASSGARGANIQYFGAGTRLSVL.

The chain has TRBV28 and TRBJ1-2; 8 bases are a match to TRBD1. Germline loops: CDR1 MDHEN, CDR2 SYDVKM. Unmatched junction bases numbered 4, after V lost 2 bases and J lost 5 bases. The CDR3 is 14 residues long. The DNA of the CDR3 is TGTGCCAGCAGTTTAACTAGACAGGGGTATGGCTACACCTTC. It specifies CASSLTRQGYGYTF.

V usage is TRBV24-1 and J usage is TRBJ2-3; possibly TRBD1 for D (6 bases). Germline V gene lookup returns CDR1 KGHDR and CDR2 SFDVKD. This CDR3 has 14 residues. V was cut by 4 bases and J by 3 bases, with 10 bases left in between. The CDR3 region is CATSDRDTTDTQYF. CDR3 DNA: TGTGCCACCAGTGACCGGGACACGACAGATACGCAGTATTTT.

The DNA of the CDR3 is TGTGCCAGCAGTCCCGAAGGGGTCGATGAGCAGTTCTTC. Residues: CASSPEGVDEQFF. The chain combines TRBV28 with TRBJ2-1; weak D call: TRBD1 (5 bases). The CDR3 spans 13 residues. V lost 5 bases to trimming and J lost 8 bases, with 13 bases between them. Looked up from germline, CDR1 is MDHEN and CDR2 is SYDVKM.

The J gene is TRBJ1-2, the V gene TRBV19; 9 bases map to TRBD1. With 5 bases clipped from V and 8 bases from J, the junction kept 15 bases outside the gene matches. There are 16 residues in the CDR3. Germline V gene data show CDR1 as LNHDA and CDR2 as SQIVND (reference sequence). CDR3 sequence reads: CASSSSGQGHPGGYTF. For the CDR3, the DNA is TGTGCCAGTAGTTCATCGGGACAGGGTCACCCCGGCGGCTACACCTTC.

V gene TRBV9 combines with J gene TRBJ2-1; TRBD2 agrees at 8 bases. The junction had 8 bases not matched to a gene; V was cut back by 4 bases and J by 8 bases. The germline V gene has CDR1 SGDLS and CDR2 YYNGEE. There are 14 residues in the CDR3. The CDR3 sequence: CASSFRLARDEQFF. Written as DNA, the CDR3 is TGTGCCAGCAGCTTTCGACTAGCGAGGGATGAGCAGTTCTTC. The complete variable domain, with remaining parts taken from reference TRBV9 and TRBJ2-1, reads DSGVTQTPKHLITATGQRVTLRCSPRSGDLSVYWYQQSLDQGLQFLIQYYNGEERAKGNILERFSAQQFPDLHSELNLSSLELGDSALYFCASSFRLARDEQFFGPGTRLTVL.

The J gene is TRBJ1-1, the V gene TRBV28; unclear D gene. V lost 2 bases and J 5 bases, leaving 18 bases between the germline ends. Germline V gene data show CDR1 as MDHEN and CDR2 as SYDVKM. The CDR3 length is 16 residues. Written as DNA, the CDR3 is TGTGCCAGCAGTTTACTGCCAGGTGACGGGAGGACTGAAGCTTTCTTT. Its protein product is CASSLLPGDGRTEAFF.

The chain uses TRBV6-6 and TRBJ1-2, with TRBD1 as a possible D gene (6 bases). In germline, CDR1 is MNHNY, CDR2 SVGAGI (reference sequence). Trimming shortened V by 7 bases and J by 7 bases, and 10 bases separated the two germline ends. The CDR3 is made up of 11 amino acids. This CDR3 reads CASTGAAGYTF. The CDR3 DNA follows: TGTGCCAGCACAGGGGCGGCTGGCTACACCTTC.

J is TRBJ2-3 and V is TRBV5-1, with 7 bases aligning to TRBD2. CDR3 length: 16 residues. J lost 5 bases, V lost 0 bases, and 9 bases had no gene match. Looked up from germline, CDR1 is SGHRS and CDR2 is YFSETQ. CDR3 sequence (DNA): TGCGCCAGCAGCTTGGTCGGCGGGAGTACGGGAGATACGCAGTATTTT. Protein: CASSLVGGSTGDTQYF.

CDR3 residues: CASSYTGLGNEQFF. As DNA, the CDR3 is TGTGCCAGCAGTTATACGGGACTAGGGAATGAGCAGTTCTTC. J is TRBJ2-1 and V is TRBV6-2 or TRBV6-3; 8 bases line up with TRBD2. The CDR3 extends over 14 amino acids. V lost 3 bases to trimming and J lost 7 bases; unmatched junction nucleotides: 5. Germline CDR1 and CDR2: MNHEY and SVGEGT.

The rearrangement links TRBV4-2 to TRBJ2-2, with D unclear. The CDR3 contains 14 residues. V was cut by 4 bases and J by 2 bases, with 8 bases left in between. CDR1 and CDR2 (germline): LGHNA, YNFKEQ. CDR3 DNA sequence: TGTGCCAGCAGCCTAAATCTCAACACCGGGGAGCTGTTTTTT. Residues: CASSLNLNTGELFF.

This clone appeared a few times. The rearrangement joins TRBV5-3 to TRBJ2-1, with no clear D. TRBV5-3 is filed as an ORF, its function uncertain. This CDR3 is 16 amino acids long. Between the trimmed V and J ends, which lost 4 bases and 0 bases, there was a span of 14 bases. In DNA form, the CDR3 reads TGTGCCAGAAGCGTCCTACTTAGGAGCTCCTACAATGAGCAGTTCTTC. Amino acids: CARSVLLRSSYNEQFF.

This clone was seen only a few times. The V and J genes are TRBV24-1 and TRBJ2-5; D is unclear. Trimming pared 6 bases from V and 2 bases from J, leaving 9 bases between. Germline V gene data show CDR1 as KGHDR and CDR2 as SFDVKD. The CDR3 length is 13 residues. The CDR3: CATSSRFQETQYF. DNA for the CDR3: TGTGCCACCAGTTCACGGTTTCAAGAGACCCAGTACTTC.

The chain recombines TRBV18 with TRBJ1-1, with no clear D. The CDR3 totals 14 residues. V gave up 6 bases and J gave up 1 base, with 12 bases separating them. Germline CDR1 KGHSH, CDR2 LQKENI. The CDR3 DNA reads as TGTGCCAGCTCCCCCAGTCGAGGGAACACTGAAGCTTTCTTT. It encodes CASSPSRGNTEAFF.

This chain joins TRBV9 and TRBJ2-2; the D gene is possibly TRBD2 (5 bases). Trimming removed 2 bases at V and 7 bases at J, with 9 bases between. CDR1 SGDLS and CDR2 YYNGEE come from the germline V gene. CDR3 size: 13 residues. The CDR3 sequence is CASSVSGSGELFF. CDR3 bases: TGTGCCAGCAGCGTGTCGGGGAGCGGGGAGCTGTTTTTT.

The genes are TRBV5-4 and TRBJ2-7; 8 bases are a match to TRBD1. The V and J ends lost 4 bases and 7 bases, in that order; junction bases with no gene match: 7. The CDR3 consists of 13 residues. Germline assignment: CDR1 SGHNT and CDR2 YYREEE (reference sequence). DNA of the CDR3: TGTGCCAGCAGCCTAGACACAGGGGGGGAGCAGTACTTC. Protein: CASSLDTGGEQYF.

The chain carries TRBV4-3 and TRBJ1-5; no clear D. The V end was cut by 0 bases, the J end by 5 bases, with 14 bases between. The germline V gene encodes CDR1 LGHNA and CDR2 YSLEER. This CDR3 has 16 residues. Written as DNA, the CDR3 is TGCGCCAGCAGCCAAGATCCCCCCCCCGTCGATCAGCCCCAGCATTTT. Amino acids: CASSQDPPPVDQPQHF.

The chain links TRBV7-2 to TRBJ2-7; TRBD2 agrees at 9 bases. V was pared by 5 bases and J by 6 bases, with 14 bases of the junction left unmatched. The CDR3 loop spans 16 amino acids. CDR1 SGHTA and CDR2 FQGNSA come from the germline V gene. CDR3 amino acids: CASSIDSGSGDPEQYF. Written as DNA, the CDR3 is TGTGCCAGCAGCATAGATAGCGGGAGTGGGGATCCCGAGCAGTACTTC.

This CDR3 is CASNSRDRENEQYF. The DNA for the CDR3 is TGTGCCAGCAATTCCAGGGACAGGGAGAACGAGCAGTACTTC. The chain uses TRBV5-8 and TRBJ2-7, with 9 nucleotides matching TRBD1. V lost 6 bases, J lost 5 bases, and 9 bases stayed unmatched. The CDR3 is 14 residues long. The V gene's germline CDR1 is SGHTS and CDR2 YDEGEE. Filled out from reference TRBV5-8 and TRBJ2-7, the complete variable domain reads EAGVTQSPTHLIKTRGQQATLRCSPISGHTSVYWYQQALGLGLQFLLWYDEGEERNRGNFPPRFSGRQFPNYSSELNVNALELEDSALYLCASNSRDRENEQYFGPGTRLTVT.